This T cell receptor (beta chain) was identified during a study of metastatic and nonmetastatic thyroid tumors. TCRdb re-analyzed the PCR reads through MiXCR. The sample yields around 25,000 clones, 26% seen once. Many counts were recorded for this clone. Relative to the germline gene, one junction end is altered; a read error may explain this. At the DNA level, this CDR3 is encoded by other sequences in the same sample as well. There were no patients who had received any treatment before thyroid surgery. In germline, CDR1 is SQVTM, CDR2 ANQGSEA. The CDR3 is made up of 12 amino acids. This TCR derives from a male donor with papillary thyroid cancer or a benign thyroid nodule (not recorded which). Some clones in this sample may be carry-over from other donors' samples. The chain links TRBV29-1 to TRBJ1-2, with D perhaps TRBD1 (5 bases). The specimen was blood. CDR3 amino acids: CSVKDSRYGYTF. In DNA form, the CDR3 reads TGCAGCGTTAAAGACAGTAGATATGGCTACACCTTC.